The source of this T cell receptor (beta chain) is a study of cytomegalovirus exposure and HLA in healthy donors. This CDR3 spans 15 amino acids. Losses at the gene ends were 5 bases for V and 4 bases for J; bases not matched to a gene: 7. Germline V gives CDR1 MNHNS, CDR2 SASEGT. PCR primers comprised 60 Vbeta and 13 Jbeta primers. Clones were sequenced by immunoSEQ multiplex PCR, and TCRdb holds only the in-frame ones, with some missing. The sample table includes about 64,000 clones. The genes are TRBV6-1 and TRBJ2-2; 7 bases agree with TRBD1. The receptor was isolated from a woman aged 18-29 years in good health and CMV-seronegative. The specimen sequenced was PBMCs. The CDR3 sequence: CASSLGGQGTGELFF. In DNA, the CDR3 is TGTGCCAGCAGTTTAGGGGGCCAGGGCACCGGGGAGCTGTTTTTT.